The next 18 T cell receptor beta chains were all read from a single sample in a study of shared clonotypes between healthy human individuals. Measured with immunoSEQ multiplex PCR; TCRdb has only the in-frame clones, and not every one. The table includes about 1.1 million clones, approximately 78% detected once. The sequenced sample consisted of memory CD4+ T cells from PBMCs. As for subset: CD45RA-negative fraction. All receptors come from a man younger than 30 in good health. Some clones in this sample may be carry-over from other donors' samples.

About this clone: Since a far larger clone is one base different, this is likely a read error. V gene TRBV27 combines with J gene TRBJ2-6; no clear D. Trimming stripped 2 bases from V and 0 bases from J, with 2 bases between. Germline CDR1 reads MNHEY; CDR2 reads SMNVEV (reference sequence). This CDR3 region has 14 residues. Here the CDR3 DNA reads TGTGCCAGCAGTTTAAACTCTGGGGCCAACGTCCTGACTTTC. It translates to CASSLNSGANVLTF.

The chain combines TRBV6-1 with TRBJ2-5; tentatively, D is TRBD1 or TRBD2 (5 bases each). There are 14 residues in the CDR3. The germline CDR1 and CDR2 sequences are MNHNS and SASEGT. Trimming pared 2 bases from V and 5 bases from J, leaving 12 bases between. CDR3 region: CASSESRGRETQYF. In DNA form, the CDR3 reads TGTGCCAGCAGTGAATCACGGGGCCGGGAGACCCAGTACTTC.

The rearrangement links TRBV27 to TRBJ2-5, with TRBD2 matching over 9 bases. There are 16 residues in the CDR3. Trimming cost V 3 bases and J 1 base; bases outside gene matches: 6. Looked up from germline, CDR1 is MNHEY and CDR2 is SMNVEV (reference sequence). The CDR3 bases are TGTGCCAGCAGTTTTAATAGCGGGAGTTCCCAAGAGACCCAGTACTTC. This sequence encodes CASSFNSGSSQETQYF.

The gene calls are TRBV7-8 and TRBJ1-5, with a tentative D call TRBD1 (5 bases). Germline V gene sequence: CDR1 SGHVS, CDR2 FQNEAQ. The length of the CDR3 is 15 residues. The V end lost 4 bases, the J end lost 0 bases, and 10 bases lay between the germline ends. The CDR3 DNA reads TGTGCCAGCAGCTCCGGGGGGACTAGCAATCAGCCCCAGCATTTT. Translating it yields CASSSGGTSNQPQHF.

The rearrangement uses TRBV5-1 and TRBJ1-5, with D perhaps TRBD1 (6 bases). Trimming removed 5 bases at V and 7 bases at J, with 16 bases between. The germline gives CDR1 SGHRS, CDR2 YFSETQ. CDR3 length: 14 amino acids. The CDR3 DNA sequence: TGCGCCAGCAGTCTGCACGGGGGCGGCCAGCCCCAGCATTTT. It is translated as CASSLHGGGQPQHF. Based on the CDR3 plus reference TRBV5-1 and TRBJ1-5, the full variable domain is KAGVTQTPRYLIKTRGQQVTLSCSPISGHRSVSWYQQTPGQGLQFLFEYFSETQRNKGNFPGRFSGRQFSNSRSEMNVSTLELGDSALYLCASSLHGGGQPQHFGDGTRLSIL.

This chain joins TRBV28 and TRBJ1-2, with 9 bases fitting TRBD1. This CDR3 comprises 13 residues. The germline gives CDR1 MDHEN, CDR2 SYDVKM. V gave up 5 bases and J gave up 8 bases; unmatched junction bases: 6. The CDR3 DNA reads as TGTGCCAGCAGTACCACAGGGGGCGCGGGCTACACCTTC. It is translated as CASSTTGGAGYTF.

This clone came up many times. The rearrangement joins TRBV21-1 to TRBJ1-4; the tabulated D call, TRBD1, remains unverified against the DNA. TRBV21-1 is marked as a pseudogene. The CDR3 has 15 residues. The CDR3 sequence is CASSPPGHGSEKLFF. The CDR3 region has the DNA TGTGCCAGCAGCCCACCGGGACACGGTTCGGAAAAACTGTTTTTT.

This clone was recorded once. This rearrangement joins TRBV28 to TRBJ1-4; 7 nucleotides agree with TRBD1. Germline CDR1 and CDR2: MDHEN and SYDVKM. This CDR3 comprises 14 residues. With 5 bases clipped from V and 5 bases from J, the junction kept 5 bases outside the gene matches. The chain's CDR3 is CASSGTTGNEKLFF. Written as DNA, the CDR3 is TGTGCCAGCAGTGGAACGACAGGGAATGAAAAACTGTTTTTT.

This clone turned up a few times. The chain joins TRBV5-8 to TRBJ2-3, with TRBD2 identical over 7 bases. Germline trimming cut 1 base from V and 5 bases from J; bases unmatched to any gene: 7. The germline CDR1 and CDR2 sequences are SGHTS and YDEGEE. CDR3 size: 15 residues. CDR3 sequence reads: CASSLWEGLRDTQYF. CDR3 bases: TGTGCCAGCAGCTTGTGGGAGGGCCTTAGAGATACGCAGTATTTT.

Details on this clone: This sample includes further DNA sequences coding for the same CDR3. The chain recombines TRBV30 with TRBJ1-2; D is unclear. CDR3 length equals 12 residues. The germline CDR1 and CDR2 sequences are GTSNPN and SVGIG (reference sequence). With 3 bases removed from V and 2 bases from J, the gap between germline ends came to 7 bases. CDR3 sequence: CAWSGVNYGYTF. The CDR3, as DNA: TGTGCCTGGAGCGGCGTGAACTATGGCTACACCTTC. The entire variable domain, with the rest obtained from reference TRBV30 and TRBJ1-2, is as follows: SQTIHQWPATLVQPVGSPLSLECTVEGTSNPNLYWYRQAAGRGLQLLFYSVGIGQISSEVPQNLSASRPQDRQFILSSKKLLLSDSGFYLCAWSGVNYGYTFGSGTRLTVV.

The genes are TRBV5-4 and TRBJ2-2; 7 bases line up with TRBD1. V gave up 2 bases and J gave up 7 bases; unmatched junction bases: 2. The CDR3 totals 13 residues. The germline V gene encodes CDR1 SGHNT and CDR2 YYREEE (reference sequence). The CDR3 nucleotides read TGTGCCAGCAGCTTTGACAGGGACGGGGAGCTGTTTTTT. It codes for CASSFDRDGELFF.

This sequence joins TRBV7-3 and TRBJ2-2, with a tentative D call TRBD1 (5 bases). Germline V lookup: CDR1 SGHTA, CDR2 FQGTGA. The V end was cut by 8 bases, the J end by 5 bases, with 24 bases between. The CDR3 has 17 residues. The CDR3 protein is CASALTGGVGKTGELFF. DNA of the CDR3: TGTGCCAGCGCGCTTACAGGTGGAGTGGGCAAAACCGGGGAGCTGTTTTTT.

As for this clone: This specimen includes other DNA sequences encoding the same CDR3. V and J are TRBV20-1 and TRBJ1-1; D perhaps matches TRBD1 (5 bases). This CDR3 contains 11 residues. Germline CDR1 and CDR2: DFQATT and SNEGSKA (reference sequence). CDR3 sequence: CSGGGNTEAFF. The CDR3 nucleotides read TGCAGCGGCGGGGGGAACACTGAAGCTTTCTTT.

The chain links TRBV9 to TRBJ2-1; D is uncertain. The CDR3 is 16 amino acids. V dropped 2 bases and J dropped 8 bases, with 20 bases sitting between them. Germline V lookup: CDR1 SGDLS, CDR2 YYNGEE. DNA for the CDR3: TGTGCCAGCAGCGTGTCTCAGGACCCCGCTTCGGATGAGCAGTTCTTC. It codes for CASSVSQDPASDEQFF.

This chain connects TRBV9 to TRBJ1-2, with 7 bases aligning to TRBD1. This CDR3 is built from 16 residues. After removal of 4 bases from V and 2 bases from J, the junction contained 11 bases not matched to a gene. CDR1 SGDLS and CDR2 YYNGEE come from the germline V gene. The CDR3 loop is CASSSTTGRENYGYTF. The CDR3 coding sequence is TGTGCCAGCAGCTCTACGACAGGGAGGGAGAACTATGGCTACACCTTC. Combining the CDR3 with reference TRBV9 and TRBJ1-2 gives the whole variable domain DSGVTQTPKHLITATGQRVTLRCSPRSGDLSVYWYQQSLDQGLQFLIQYYNGEERAKGNILERFSAQQFPDLHSELNLSSLELGDSALYFCASSSTTGRENYGYTFGSGTRLTVV.

Comment on this clone: This may arise from a read error, as a much more abundant clone is one base away. Within the sample, other DNA sequences also encode this same CDR3. In DNA, the CDR3 is TGTGCCAGCAGCTTACAGGGTTACGAGCAGTACTTC. It yields the protein CASSLQGYEQYF. J is TRBJ2-7 and V is TRBV7-2; possible D gene TRBD1, 5 bases. The CDR3 consists of 12 residues. Germline V gives CDR1 SGHTA, CDR2 FQGNSA. Deletions cut 2 bases from V and 4 bases from J, with 6 bases between.

In this sample, this clone turned up a few times. This chain connects TRBV4-1 to TRBJ1-5, with TRBD1 identical over 8 bases. The CDR3 consists of 16 residues. Trimming cost V 1 base and J 0 bases; bases outside gene matches: 2. CDR1 is MGHRA, CDR2 YSYEKL, per germline. The CDR3, as DNA: TGCGCCAGCAGCCAAGTCGGGACAGGTAGCAATCAGCCCCAGCATTTT. Encoded protein: CASSQVGTGSNQPQHF.

This chain joins TRBV28 and TRBJ1-5; possible D gene TRBD1, 5 bases. The germline CDR1 and CDR2 sequences are MDHEN and SYDVKM. V was clipped by 8 bases and J by 6 bases, with 20 bases between them. This CDR3 has 15 residues. Here the CDR3 reads CASAPPEGWGQPQHF. CDR3 nucleotides: TGTGCCAGCGCTCCCCCGGAGGGGTGGGGTCAGCCCCAGCATTTT.